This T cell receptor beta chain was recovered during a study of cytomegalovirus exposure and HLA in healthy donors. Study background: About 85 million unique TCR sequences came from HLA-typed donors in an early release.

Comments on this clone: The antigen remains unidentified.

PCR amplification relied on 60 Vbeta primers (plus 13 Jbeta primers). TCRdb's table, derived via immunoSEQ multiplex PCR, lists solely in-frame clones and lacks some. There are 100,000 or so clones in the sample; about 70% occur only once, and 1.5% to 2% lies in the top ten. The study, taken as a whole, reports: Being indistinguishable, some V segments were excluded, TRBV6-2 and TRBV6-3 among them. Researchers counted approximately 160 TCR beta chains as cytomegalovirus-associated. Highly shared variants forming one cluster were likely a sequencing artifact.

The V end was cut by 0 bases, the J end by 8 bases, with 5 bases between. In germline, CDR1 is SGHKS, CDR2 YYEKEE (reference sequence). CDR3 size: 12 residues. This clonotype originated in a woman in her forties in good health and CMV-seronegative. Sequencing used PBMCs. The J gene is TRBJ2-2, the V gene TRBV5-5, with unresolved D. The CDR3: CASSLGAGELFF. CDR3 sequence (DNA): TGTGCCAGCAGCTTGGGGGCTGGGGAGCTGTTTTTT. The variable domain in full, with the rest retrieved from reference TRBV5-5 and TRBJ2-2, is DAGVTQSPTHLIKTRGQQVTLRCSPISGHKSVSWYQQVLGQGPQFIFQYYEKEERGRGNFPDRFSARQFPNYSSELNVNALLLGDSALYLCASSLGAGELFFGEGSRLTVL.